Listed below are T cell receptor beta chains from one sample, sequenced in a study of beta chain features in type 1 diabetes. The assay was immunoSEQ multiplex PCR, and TCRdb's table has in-frame clones only and misses some. The sample has around 280,000 clones, roughly 15% seen once. Material for sequencing was naive CD4+ T cells from blood. Receptor source: a man younger than 30 with type 1 diabetes. The CDR3 runs from the conserved cysteine through the conserved F or W. A D gene is named only where the DNA matches it firmly. Not every row has a clone size; where given, it reads once, few, many or a size class.

d_gene: .
v_gene: TRBV29-1
abundance: few
j_gene: TRBJ2-7
CDR3nt: TGCAGCGTGGCGGGACAGTTCCGCTACGAGCAGTACTTC
CDR3aa: CSVAGQFRYEQYF

d_gene: .
v_gene: TRBV7-9
abundance: .
j_gene: TRBJ2-5
CDR3nt: TGTGCCAGCAGTGGCCAAATAGAGACCCAGTACTTC
CDR3aa: CASSGQIETQYF

d_gene: .
v_gene: TRBV7-2
abundance: few
j_gene: TRBJ2-3
CDR3nt: TGTGCCAGCAGCCTACCCACAGATACGCAGTATTTT
CDR3aa: CASSLPTDTQYF

d_gene: .
v_gene: TRBV5-4
abundance: few
j_gene: TRBJ2-1
CDR3nt: TGTGCCAGCAGCCGCGGGGACGGAGACAATGAGCAGTTCTTC
CDR3aa: CASSRGDGDNEQFF

d_gene: .
v_gene: TRBV6-6
abundance: .
j_gene: TRBJ2-1
CDR3nt: TGTGCCAGCAGGCCCCCTAACAATGAGCAGTTCTTC
CDR3aa: CASRPPNNEQFF

d_gene: TRBD2
v_gene: TRBV2
abundance: .
j_gene: TRBJ2-7
CDR3nt: TGTGCCAGCAGTCGAGAGACTAGCGGGCTGCACGAGCAGTACTTC
CDR3aa: CASSRETSGLHEQYF

d_gene: .
v_gene: TRBV7-2
abundance: .
j_gene: TRBJ1-1
CDR3nt: TGTGCCAGCAGCTTAGGCGCGTCCCAAAGCAACCTGAACACTGAAGCTTTCTTT
CDR3aa: CASSLGASQSNLNTEAFF

d_gene: .
v_gene: TRBV27
abundance: .
j_gene: TRBJ1-1
CDR3nt: TGTGCCAGCAGTTCTTACGGGGTGCGAGGCACTGAAGCTTTCTTT
CDR3aa: CASSSYGVRGTEAFF

d_gene: TRBD2
v_gene: TRBV29-1
abundance: few
j_gene: TRBJ2-5
CDR3nt: TGCAGCGATAGCGGGAGCGGGTCCGGCCAAGAGACCCAGTACTTC
CDR3aa: CSDSGSGSGQETQYF

d_gene: .
v_gene: TRBV6-5
abundance: few
j_gene: TRBJ2-5
CDR3nt: TGTGCCAGCAGGCCACAGGGCGGGGAGACCCAGTACTTC
CDR3aa: CASRPQGGETQYF

d_gene: .
v_gene: TRBV7-9
abundance: .
j_gene: TRBJ1-5
CDR3nt: TGTGCCAGCAGCTTAGGAGGGGGACAGCCCCAGCATTTT
CDR3aa: CASSLGGGQPQHF

d_gene: .
v_gene: TRBV30
abundance: few
j_gene: TRBJ2-3
CDR3nt: TGTGCCGGGACTGGAGGCGGAGATACGCAGTATTTT
CDR3aa: CAGTGGGDTQYF